The clone carrying this T cell receptor (beta chain) turned up a few times. Antigen specificity is unknown. This sample stems from a study of blood T cells in healthy people across ages. Study-wide results and limits: The CMV status of each donor remained undetermined, and this could have confounded shifts in expanded clonotypes.

Together with a sample-barcoded 5' primer, a J-beta primer mix was included in a second PCR lasting about 7 to 11 cycles. Each cDNA molecule, via a template-switch adaptor with 12 random nucleotides, was tagged. No fewer than 2.5 million CDR3-containing paired-end reads came from each sample. TCRdb re-called the 5' RACE reads with MiXCR, one entry per CDR3 protein. The sample records some 1.5 million distinct CDR3 sequences, over 25% being singletons. They isolated at least 6 million PBMCs from each sample. Looked up from germline, CDR1 is LNHDA and CDR2 is SQIVND (reference sequence). CDR3 size: 17 residues. The germline V and J ends were trimmed by 10 bases and 0 bases, with 19 bases remaining between them.

This TCR came from a woman aged 30 to 39 in good health. Specimen: blood. This rearrangement joins TRBV19 to TRBJ2-6; a possible D gene is TRBD2 (5 bases). Written as DNA, the CDR3 is TGTGCCACCTCCCCCAGCGGAACCTTCTCTGGGGCCAACGTCCTGACTTTC. Translated: CATSPSGTFSGANVLTF.